The 32 T cell receptor beta chains below were found in one sample sequenced in a study of blood T cell repertoires in COVID-19. Generated by immunoSEQ multiplex PCR, the TCRdb table keeps only in-frame clones and is missing some. This sample has roughly 400,000 clones, with roughly 86% found just once. Sequenced input: PBMCs or T cells enriched from blood (not recorded which). These TCRs come from a woman aged 30 to 39 who had recovered from COVID-19.

This clone appeared a single time. The chain uses TRBV19 and TRBJ1-1; 10 nucleotides agree with TRBD1. The CDR3 totals 16 residues. Trimming at V came to 4 bases and at J to 1 base, leaving 6 bases not matched to a gene. Germline values: CDR1 LNHDA, CDR2 SQIVND (reference sequence). The CDR3 here is CASSTIRDRGNTEAFF. CDR3 DNA: TGTGCCAGTAGTACCATCCGGGACAGGGGGAACACTGAAGCTTTCTTT.

This clone has a handful of counts. V gene TRBV9 combines with J gene TRBJ2-1; D is perhaps TRBD2 (6 bases). The CDR3 contains 13 residues. CDR1 SGDLS and CDR2 YYNGEE come from the germline V gene. Trimming left V 0 bases short and J 9 bases short, with 10 bases between. The CDR3 DNA reads TGTGCCAGCAGCGTAGCTGGGGGGACTGAGCAGTTCTTC. Translating gives CASSVAGGTEQFF.

The table lists this clone with a few counts. The rearrangement joins TRBV5-1 to TRBJ2-7; 7 bases align to TRBD2. The CDR3 is made up of 14 amino acids. The junction had 8 bases not matched to a gene; V was cut back by 4 bases and J by 4 bases. Germline CDR1 reads SGHRS; CDR2 reads YFSETQ. Here the CDR3 DNA reads TGCGCCAGCAGCCCTGCTAGCGGATTATACGAGCAGTACTTC. Translation gives CASSPASGLYEQYF.

The genes are TRBV4-1 and TRBJ1-1; 9 bases are a match to TRBD1. J gave up 4 bases and V 4 bases, and 7 bases lay outside the gene matches. Germline CDR1 and CDR2: MGHRA and YSYEKL. The CDR3 totals 15 residues. CDR3 bases: TGCGCCAGCAGCCGAACAGGGGGCGCGGGCACTGAAGCTTTCTTT. It is translated as CASSRTGGAGTEAFF.

This clone was picked up one time. The V call is TRBV28, the J call TRBJ1-1; unclear D gene. CDR1 is MDHEN and CDR2 is SYDVKM in the germline V gene. The V end was cut by 4 bases, the J end by 0 bases, with 12 bases between. CDR3 length: 15 residues. CDR3 protein: CASSYSLIMNTEAFF. Written as DNA, the CDR3 is TGTGCCAGCAGTTACAGCCTGATAATGAACACTGAAGCTTTCTTT.

There are a few counts of this clone. V is TRBV9 and J is TRBJ2-7, with no clear D. CDR3 length: 16 residues. V dropped 0 bases and J dropped 5 bases, with 18 bases sitting between them. CDR1 is SGDLS and CDR2 is YYNGEE in the germline V gene. DNA for the CDR3: TGTGCCAGCAGCGTAGCTGGAGAGTGGCTGGTAAACGAGCAGTACTTC. Translated: CASSVAGEWLVNEQYF.

CDR3 in DNA: TGTGCCAGCAGCCTGACAGGCCTAGCCAAAAACATTCAGTACTTC. The encoded protein is CASSLTGLAKNIQYF. The chain recombines TRBV13 with TRBJ2-4; D may be TRBD1 (6 bases). CDR1 PRHDT and CDR2 FYEKMQ come from the germline V gene (reference sequence). Trimming removed 5 bases at V and 0 bases at J, with 11 bases between. There are 15 residues in the CDR3.

The chain combines TRBV15 with TRBJ2-7, with TRBD1 matching over 7 bases. V lost 1 base, J lost 3 bases, and 3 bases stayed unmatched. This CDR3 region has 14 residues. CDR1 is LNHNV, CDR2 YYDKDF, per germline (reference sequence). CDR3 coding DNA: TGTGCCACCAGCAGAGCCGGGGACAGCTACGAGCAGTACTTC. This gives the protein CATSRAGDSYEQYF. The entire variable domain, with the rest obtained from reference TRBV15 and TRBJ2-7, is as follows: DAMVIQNPRYQVTQFGKPVTLSCSQTLNHNVMYWYQQKSSQAPKLLFHYYDKDFNNEADTPDNFQSRRPNTSFCFLDIRSPGLGDTAMYLCATSRAGDSYEQYFGPGTRLTVT.

The CDR3 sequence is CAITTGSYEQYF. Written as DNA, the CDR3 is TGTGCCATTACTACAGGGTCCTACGAGCAGTACTTC. The chain joins TRBV21-1 to TRBJ2-7; the D call TRBD1 from the table was never checked on the DNA. TRBV21-1 represents a pseudogene. The CDR3 runs 12 residues.

This chain joins TRBV11-1 and TRBJ2-3, with 7 nucleotides matching TRBD2. J gave up 2 bases and V 1 base, and 3 bases lay outside the gene matches. The CDR3 totals 15 residues. Per germline, CDR1 SGHAT and CDR2 FQDESV (reference sequence). The CDR3 DNA reads as TGTGCCAGCAGCTTAGGGGGGGGGTCCACAGATACGCAGTATTTT. Amino acids: CASSLGGGSTDTQYF.

This sequence joins TRBV7-2 and TRBJ1-3; a possible D gene is TRBD1 (5 bases). V was shortened by 1 base and J by 7 bases, with 11 bases between the two germline ends. Germline lookup yields CDR1 SGHTA and CDR2 FQGNSA. The CDR3 has 14 amino acids. The CDR3 region is CASSLDAGFNTIYF. As DNA, the CDR3 is TGTGCCAGCAGCTTAGATGCAGGGTTTAACACCATATATTTT.

The table lists this clone with a few counts. This sequence joins TRBV7-6 and TRBJ2-2; 8 nucleotides agree with TRBD1. J gave up 4 bases and V 3 bases, and 16 bases lay outside the gene matches. Germline V gene sequence: CDR1 SGHVS, CDR2 FNYEAQ. The CDR3 contains 19 residues. CDR3 sequence reads: CASSLYGGGQGKGTGELFF. The CDR3 DNA reads TGTGCCAGCAGCTTGTACGGCGGAGGACAGGGTAAAGGCACCGGGGAGCTGTTTTTT. Filled out from reference TRBV7-6 and TRBJ2-2, the complete variable domain reads GAGVSQSPRYKVTKRGQDVALRCDPISGHVSLYWYRQALGQGPEFLTYFNYEAQQDKSGLPNDRFSAERPEGSISTLTIQRTEQRDSAMYRCASSLYGGGQGKGTGELFFGEGSRLTVL.

This chain joins TRBV30 and TRBJ1-2, with no clear D. CDR1 is GTSNPN, CDR2 SVGIG, per germline (reference sequence). This CDR3 has 15 amino acids. The V end lost 5 bases, the J end lost 4 bases, and 20 bases lay between the germline ends. The CDR3 sequence is CAWARAAGRFYGYTF. As DNA, the CDR3 is TGTGCCTGGGCTCGGGCGGCGGGCCGGTTCTATGGCTACACCTTC.

This clone was seen more than once but under ten times. The chain combines TRBV4-3 with TRBJ1-4; tentative D call: TRBD1 (6 bases). Germline V CDR1 and CDR2: LGHNA, YSLEER. V shed 4 bases and J shed 7 bases, with 19 bases lying between them. There are 16 residues in the CDR3. The CDR3 loop is CASSPKIVWTVEKLFF. CDR3 in DNA: TGCGCCAGCAGCCCCAAGATAGTGTGGACAGTTGAAAAACTGTTTTTT.

This chain joins TRBV2 and TRBJ1-2; 7 bases match TRBD1. V was pared by 7 bases and J by 5 bases, with 10 bases of the junction left unmatched. CDR3 length equals 14 residues. Germline lookup yields CDR1 SNHLY and CDR2 FYNNEI. In DNA, the CDR3 is TGTGCCAGCATCAGACAGGGCGGGACTTATGGCTACACCTTC. As protein: CASIRQGGTYGYTF. Drawing the rest from reference TRBV2 and TRBJ1-2, the complete variable domain is EPEVTQTPSHQVTQMGQEVILRCVPISNHLYFYWYRQILGQKVEFLVSFYNNEISEKSEIFDDQFSVERPDGSNFTLKIRSTKLEDSAMYFCASIRQGGTYGYTFGSGTRLTVV.

The chain uses TRBV7-9 and TRBJ2-7, with 7 nucleotides matching TRBD1. CDR1 is SEHNR and CDR2 is FQNEAQ in the germline V gene (reference sequence). V gave up 5 bases and J gave up 3 bases; unmatched junction bases: 7. CDR3 length equals 14 residues. In DNA, the CDR3 is TGTGCCAGCAGCCCGGGACAGACCTACTACGAGCAGTACTTC. This translates into CASSPGQTYYEQYF.

The V gene is TRBV15, the J gene TRBJ2-5, with 9 bases aligning to TRBD1. Germline loops: CDR1 LNHNV, CDR2 YYDKDF (reference sequence). The CDR3 extends over 17 amino acids. J gave up 4 bases and V 1 base, and 10 bases lay outside the gene matches. CDR3 in amino acids: CATSRGLWTGERETQYF. The DNA for the CDR3 is TGTGCCACCAGCAGAGGACTTTGGACAGGGGAAAGAGAGACCCAGTACTTC.

This chain connects TRBV14 to TRBJ2-3; 10 nucleotides line up with TRBD2. From germline, CDR1 is SGHDN and CDR2 FVKESK. Unmatched junction bases numbered 4, after V lost 2 bases and J lost 2 bases. The CDR3 length is 16 residues. CDR3 DNA: TGTGCCAGCAGCCAATTAGCGGGGGGCTACACAGATACGCAGTATTTT. Translating it yields CASSQLAGGYTDTQYF.

This clone has a single count. This rearrangement joins TRBV5-1 to TRBJ2-1, with 8 bases lining up with TRBD1. CDR3 size: 14 residues. Germline CDR1 is SGHRS and CDR2 is YFSETQ. V lost 2 bases and J lost 4; bases outside the gene matches: 2. The CDR3 coding sequence is TGCGCCAGCAGCTTACAGGGGGTGTACAATGAGCAGTTCTTC. Protein product: CASSLQGVYNEQFF.

This rearrangement joins TRBV19 to TRBJ2-1, with 14 bases lining up with TRBD2. CDR1 and CDR2 (germline): LNHDA, SQIVND (reference sequence). CDR3 length: 20 residues. With V trimmed by 3 bases and J by 7 bases, 17 bases remained unmatched. CDR3 sequence (DNA): TGTGCCAGTAGTATTTCAGGGCCTGGACTAGCGGGAGGCTCATTAAATGAGCAGTTCTTC. This sequence encodes CASSISGPGLAGGSLNEQFF. The whole variable domain, remainder taken from reference TRBV19 and TRBJ2-1, is DGGITQSPKYLFRKEGQNVTLSCEQNLNHDAMYWYRQDPGQGLRLIYYSQIVNDFQKGDIAEGYSVSREKKESFPLTVTSAQKNPTAFYLCASSISGPGLAGGSLNEQFFGPGTRLTVL.

This chain links TRBV5-1 with TRBJ1-1; D uncertain. V was cut by 4 bases and J by 0 bases, with 7 bases left in between. CDR3 size: 13 residues. The germline V gene encodes CDR1 SGHRS and CDR2 YFSETQ. CDR3 sequence: CASSPGLNTEAFF. In nucleotides, the CDR3 is TGCGCCAGCAGCCCTGGGCTGAACACTGAAGCTTTCTTT.

This clone was seen a handful of times. The chain is built from TRBV6-4 and TRBJ2-6; D may be TRBD1 (5 bases). V was trimmed by 4 bases and J by 0 bases, leaving 10 bases between them. Germline CDR1 MRHNA, CDR2 SNTAGT. The CDR3 spans 16 residues. The chain's CDR3 is CASSAKTDSGANVLTF. The CDR3 coding sequence is TGTGCCAGCAGTGCTAAGACAGACTCTGGGGCCAACGTCCTGACTTTC.

V is TRBV25-1 and J is TRBJ1-5; D unclear. The CDR3 has 15 amino acids. Per germline, CDR1 MGHDK and CDR2 SYGVNS. Trimming left V 1 base short and J 6 bases short, with 13 bases between. CDR3 DNA sequence: TGTGCCAGCAGTGAATTTCTAGTTCCCCCTCAGCCCCAGCATTTT. As protein: CASSEFLVPPQPQHF.

V gene TRBV19 combines with J gene TRBJ1-1; D is uncertain. Germline CDR1 reads LNHDA; CDR2 reads SQIVND (reference sequence). The CDR3 extends over 16 amino acids. With 3 bases removed from V and 1 base from J, the gap between germline ends came to 15 bases. CDR3 coding DNA: TGTGCCAGTAGTATCAAAGCCCGGTACGCGAACACTGAAGCTTTCTTT. Translation gives CASSIKARYANTEAFF. The full variable domain, with the rest looked up from reference TRBV19 and TRBJ1-1, is DGGITQSPKYLFRKEGQNVTLSCEQNLNHDAMYWYRQDPGQGLRLIYYSQIVNDFQKGDIAEGYSVSREKKESFPLTVTSAQKNPTAFYLCASSIKARYANTEAFFGQGTRLTVV.

The CDR3 region has the DNA TGTGCCAGCAGCTTAGGAGTAGATGAGCAGTTCTTC. The encoded protein is CASSLGVDEQFF. This chain uses TRBV7-9 with TRBJ2-1; D gene uncertain. The CDR3 is 12 amino acids. The germline V gene encodes CDR1 SEHNR and CDR2 FQNEAQ (reference sequence). Trimming stripped 1 base from V and 8 bases from J, with 6 bases between.

This sequence joins TRBV6-5 and TRBJ1-6; 8 bases agree with TRBD1. Germline V CDR1 and CDR2: MNHEY, SVGAGI. The CDR3 has 15 residues. J gave up 5 bases and V 5 bases, and 5 bases lay outside the gene matches. As DNA, the CDR3 is TGTGCCAGCAGTACAGGGACAGGAAATAATTCACCCCTCCACTTT. This encodes CASSTGTGNNSPLHF.

The genes are TRBV7-9 and TRBJ1-5; perhaps TRBD1 as D (5 bases). CDR1 and CDR2 (germline): SEHNR, FQNEAQ (reference sequence). This CDR3 region has 14 residues. Between the trimmed V and J ends, which lost 7 bases and 3 bases, there was a span of 13 bases. The CDR3 sequence is CASKGQAPNQPQHF. CDR3 coding DNA: TGTGCCAGCAAGGGGCAGGCACCCAATCAGCCCCAGCATTTT.

This sequence joins TRBV12-3 or TRBV12-4 and TRBJ1-1, with D hard to call. CDR3 size: 13 residues. Trimming removed 7 bases at V and 0 bases at J, with 9 bases between. CDR3 bases: TGTGCCAGCACGGTTGGGCTGAACACTGAAGCTTTCTTT. Translated, it gives CASTVGLNTEAFF.

V usage is TRBV18 and J usage is TRBJ2-7, with a possible D match to TRBD1 (5 bases). Looked up from germline, CDR1 is KGHSH and CDR2 is LQKENI. The CDR3 runs to 12 residues. V gave up 3 bases and J gave up 3 bases, with 6 bases separating them. CDR3 sequence (DNA): TGTGCCAGCTCACCGACAGTCTACGAGCAGTACTTC. Its translation is CASSPTVYEQYF.

The J gene is TRBJ2-2, the V gene TRBV14; TRBD1 might be the D (6 bases). The germline CDR1 and CDR2 sequences are SGHDN and FVKESK. The CDR3 is 16 amino acids. The V end was cut by 3 bases, the J end by 2 bases, with 13 bases between. The CDR3 region is CASSHGTLRNTGELFF. CDR3 bases: TGTGCCAGCAGCCATGGGACACTTCGAAACACCGGGGAGCTGTTTTTT.

As to this clone: This specimen includes other DNA sequences encoding the same CDR3. The CDR3 DNA is TGTGCCAGCAGCCCAGGACAGGGTTCACCCCTCCACTTT. Protein: CASSPGQGSPLHF. This sequence joins TRBV9 and TRBJ1-6; 8 bases map to TRBD1. With V trimmed by 4 bases and J by 9 bases, 3 bases remained unmatched. This CDR3 is 13 amino acids long. Germline values: CDR1 SGDLS, CDR2 YYNGEE.

The genes are TRBV11-2 and TRBJ2-1; 7 nucleotides agree with TRBD2. The CDR3 runs to 17 residues. The germline gives CDR1 SGHAT, CDR2 FQNNGV. V lost 0 bases, J lost 3 bases, and 8 bases stayed unmatched. The CDR3 sequence: CASSLEGGRALYNEQFF. In nucleotides, the CDR3 is TGTGCCAGCAGCTTAGAGGGAGGGAGGGCCCTCTACAATGAGCAGTTCTTC. Based on the CDR3 plus reference TRBV11-2 and TRBJ2-1, the full variable domain is EAGVAQSPRYKIIEKRQSVAFWCNPISGHATLYWYQQILGQGPKLLIQFQNNGVVDDSQLPKDRFSAERLKGVDSTLKIQPAKLEDSAVYLCASSLEGGRALYNEQFFGPGTRLTVL.